The text below deals with one T cell receptor (beta chain). The antigen is undetermined. Germline V gives CDR1 DFQATT, CDR2 SNEGSKA (reference sequence). The CDR3 totals 13 residues. V shed 3 bases and J shed 2 bases, with 8 bases lying between them. With random hexamers, roughly 0.45 to 1 ug RNA was reverse transcribed. TCRdb re-derived calls from the immunoSEQ multiplex PCR reads in MiXCR, one entry per CDR3 protein. The sample lists roughly 200,000 distinct CDR3 sequences; roughly 90% were seen once. The source of the sample is a study of CD8 T cells in Susac syndrome. Study overall: Among the sequenced Susac syndrome patients, roughly 6 had active disease while eight or nine were in remission. Study observations and caveats: The CD4+ T cell repertoires of Susac syndrome were found to show no clonal expansion.

The clonotype comes from a human donor with Susac syndrome. The genes are TRBV20-1 and TRBJ1-5, with no clear D. What was sequenced was CD4+ T cells from PBMCs. The CDR3, as DNA: TGCAGTGCTAGTAGAGTGGGCAATCAGCCCCAGCATTTT. Residues: CSASRVGNQPQHF.